The source of this TCR beta chain is a study of post-analysis software for immune sequencing data. TCR beta libraries were prepared from cDNA with unique molecular identifiers. TCRdb re-called the PCR reads through MiXCR, storing one row per CDR3 protein. This sample has over 250,000 distinct CDR3 sequences, with approximately 34% found just once. This clonotype has only one observation. Its antigen is unknown. This clone may be a read error of a much larger clone one base away. Study outcomes and limitations: Multiple sclerosis patients had significantly lower normalized Chao1 diversity than controls. In patients, four to six TRBV segments were more frequent than in controls, with TRBV5-6, TRBV5-1 and TRBV20-1 among them.

This CDR3 spans 13 amino acids. Germline lookup yields CDR1 DFQATT and CDR2 SNEGSKA (reference sequence). V dropped 4 bases and J dropped 11 bases, with 20 bases sitting between them. The TCR sequence derives from a girl aged 10-17 years with multiple sclerosis. V usage is TRBV20-1 and J usage is TRBJ2-5; D may be TRBD1 (6 bases). The sample taken for sequencing was blood. DNA of the CDR3: TGCAGTGCTACACCAGGGGCCGACAATGAGCAGTACTTC. It encodes CSATPGADNEQYF.